The 25 T cell receptor beta chains listed next were all sequenced from one sample in a study of T cell responses to AZD1222 COVID-19 vaccine (dated by TCRdb to the early 2020s). The library was produced with the immunoSEQ multiplex PCR assay. The source is immuneACCESS, and TCRdb retained only in-frame sequences with V and J called. Part of the clones is not carried over; for the studies checked, unresolved V genes explain less than half of this, and the remainder is unexplained. The sample table shows some 120,000 clones, and just over 85% are seen once. The ten largest clonotypes hold 9% to 15% of the sample. The intended sense of this specimen's time point label: baseline before first vaccination. Sequencing was performed on peripheral blood, taken on day 0 of AZD1222 vaccination. Receptors originate from an adult in good health.

The chain recombines TRBV24-1 with TRBJ1-2; D is unclear. V lost 1 base to trimming and J lost 1 base, with 6 bases between them. The germline V gene has CDR1 KGHDR and CDR2 SFDVKD. The CDR3 spans 14 residues. CDR3 in amino acids: CATSDFSHNYGYTF. CDR3 nucleotide sequence: TGTGCCACCAGTGATTTCTCGCATAACTATGGCTACACCTTC.

This clone showed up just once. This chain links TRBV6-5 with TRBJ2-3, with 13 bases lining up with TRBD2. The CDR3 spans 15 residues. Germline CDR1 reads MNHEY; CDR2 reads SVGAGI. Losses at the gene ends were 6 bases for V and 3 bases for J; bases not matched to a gene: 3. The CDR3 DNA reads as TGTGCCAGCAGCCCGACTAGCGGGAGGACAGATACGCAGTATTTT. It encodes CASSPTSGRTDTQYF.

Only a few counts were recorded for this clone. The chain is built from TRBV19 and TRBJ2-5, with D possibly matching TRBD1 (5 bases). Germline CDR1 reads LNHDA; CDR2 reads SQIVND (reference sequence). This CDR3 spans 13 amino acids. V shed 4 bases and J shed 4 bases, with 10 bases lying between them. The chain's CDR3 is CASSTPGAETQYF. The CDR3, as DNA: TGTGCCAGTAGTACGCCTGGGGCAGAGACCCAGTACTTC.

The J gene is TRBJ1-4, the V gene TRBV27, with 7 bases fitting TRBD1. Germline V CDR1 and CDR2: MNHEY, SMNVEV (reference sequence). V shed 6 bases, J shed 8 bases, and the junction held 15 bases outside the gene matches. The CDR3 is made up of 16 amino acids. This chain's CDR3 is CASRTALQGIGEKLFF. The CDR3 nucleotides read TGTGCCAGCAGAACGGCCCTACAGGGGATTGGGGAAAAACTGTTTTTT. Together with reference TRBV27 and TRBJ1-4, the CDR3 gives the full variable domain: EAQVTQNPRYLITVTGKKLTVTCSQNMNHEYMSWYRQDPGLGLRQIYYSMNVEVTDKGDVPEGYKVSRKEKRNFPLILESPSPNQTSLYFCASRTALQGIGEKLFFGSGTQLSVL.

V usage is TRBV5-1 and J usage is TRBJ1-2, with D unclear. V lost 0 bases to trimming and J lost 4 bases, with 13 bases between them. In germline, CDR1 is SGHRS, CDR2 YFSETQ. This CDR3 comprises 15 residues. CDR3 sequence reads: CASSLEGKNSYGYTF. CDR3 nucleotides: TGCGCCAGCAGCTTGGAAGGGAAGAATAGCTATGGCTACACCTTC.

In DNA form, the CDR3 reads TGTGCCAGCAGGGCCCCGGGTGTTAGGGACGGTAATGAAAAACTGTTTTTT. The encoded protein is CASRAPGVRDGNEKLFF. The chain uses TRBV27 and TRBJ1-4, with a tentative D call TRBD1 (5 bases). Trimming pared 6 bases from V and 4 bases from J, leaving 21 bases between. The length of the CDR3 is 17 residues. Germline values: CDR1 MNHEY, CDR2 SMNVEV (reference sequence).

The CDR3 nucleotides are TGTGCCAGTAGTATAACCCCTAGAGCGGGAGCGATCGATGAGCAGTTCTTC. It codes for CASSITPRAGAIDEQFF. The V gene is TRBV19, the J gene TRBJ2-1, with 8 bases lining up with TRBD2. The CDR3 covers 17 residues. Germline values: CDR1 LNHDA, CDR2 SQIVND (reference sequence). Unmatched junction bases numbered 14, after V lost 2 bases and J lost 8 bases.

V gene TRBV15 combines with J gene TRBJ1-1, with no clear D. The CDR3 length is 13 residues. Trimming removed 1 base from V and 1 base from J, with 4 bases in between. CDR1 and CDR2 (germline): LNHNV, YYDKDF (reference sequence). The CDR3 spells CATSRVGNTEAFF. The CDR3 DNA is TGTGCCACCAGCAGAGTCGGGAACACTGAAGCTTTCTTT.

The rearrangement uses TRBV7-2 and TRBJ1-3, with D possibly TRBD1 on 6 matching bases. V shed 4 bases and J shed 3 bases, with 13 bases lying between them. The CDR3 runs to 15 residues. The germline gives CDR1 SGHTA, CDR2 FQGNSA. CDR3 DNA: TGTGCCAGCAGCTCCTGGGGCAGGGGTGGAAACACCATATATTTT. Protein product: CASSSWGRGGNTIYF.

This chain joins TRBV7-3 and TRBJ1-6; D gene uncertain. The CDR3 spans 13 residues. V was trimmed by 0 bases and J by 8 bases, leaving 5 bases between them. Germline values: CDR1 SGHTA, CDR2 FQGTGA. The chain's CDR3 is CASSLTADSPLHF. The CDR3 DNA sequence: TGTGCCAGCAGCTTAACAGCCGATTCACCCCTCCACTTT.

The V call is TRBV2, the J call TRBJ1-1, with D hard to call. The CDR3 consists of 14 residues. Trimming shortened V by 6 bases and J by 5 bases, and 16 bases separated the two germline ends. Germline CDR1 reads SNHLY; CDR2 reads FYNNEI. The CDR3 protein is CASRNTASRTEAFF. CDR3 DNA: TGTGCCAGCAGAAACACGGCCTCCAGGACTGAAGCTTTCTTT.

The V call is TRBV3-1 (or the pseudogene TRBV3-2), the J call TRBJ1-2; 8 nucleotides line up with TRBD1. Germline trimming cut 0 bases from V and 4 bases from J; bases unmatched to any gene: 4. Germline values: CDR1 LGHDT, CDR2 YNNKEL (reference sequence). The CDR3 runs 15 residues. The CDR3 DNA sequence: TGTGCCAGCAGCCAAGAGACAGGGGCAGGCTATGGCTACACCTTC. Translation gives CASSQETGAGYGYTF.

This clone was recorded once. The gene calls are TRBV27 and TRBJ1-2, with 8 bases identical to TRBD1. CDR3 length: 15 amino acids. J gave up 5 bases and V 1 base, and 6 bases lay outside the gene matches. Germline V gene lookup returns CDR1 MNHEY and CDR2 SMNVEV (reference sequence). The CDR3 nucleotides read TGTGCCAGCAGTTTATACGGACAGGGCCCTTATGGCTACACCTTC. It is translated as CASSLYGQGPYGYTF.

In this sample, this clone turned up once. The V gene is TRBV30, the J gene TRBJ1-4; 7 bases match TRBD1. This CDR3 is 14 amino acids long. Germline values: CDR1 GTSNPN, CDR2 SVGIG (reference sequence). V was clipped by 4 bases and J by 5 bases; unmatched bases: 7. CDR3 sequence reads: CAWTDRALNEKLFF. CDR3 sequence (DNA): TGTGCCTGGACCGACAGGGCTTTAAATGAAAAACTGTTTTTT.

This chain connects TRBV5-1 to TRBJ1-2, with no clear D. Trimming removed 0 bases at V and 2 bases at J, with 11 bases between. Per the germline V gene, CDR1 is SGHRS and CDR2 is YFSETQ. The CDR3 loop spans 15 amino acids. DNA for the CDR3: TGCGCCAGCAGCTTGGCCACCGGGTTGAACTATGGCTACACCTTC. Its translation is CASSLATGLNYGYTF.

V is TRBV5-1 and J is TRBJ2-5; no definite D call. The CDR3 consists of 14 residues. The germline gives CDR1 SGHRS, CDR2 YFSETQ. The germline V and J ends were trimmed by 1 base and 0 bases, with 7 bases remaining between them. The chain's CDR3 is CASSLMTDQETQYF. The CDR3 DNA reads TGCGCCAGCAGCTTGATGACGGACCAAGAGACCCAGTACTTC.

This chain links TRBV28 with TRBJ2-3; D is ambiguous. This CDR3 spans 12 amino acids. CDR1 is MDHEN and CDR2 is SYDVKM in the germline V gene. Trimming removed 6 bases from V and 10 bases from J, with 14 bases in between. The CDR3 region is CASRSAPRAQYF. In nucleotides, the CDR3 is TGTGCCAGCAGATCGGCCCCTCGGGCGCAGTATTTT. Using reference TRBV28 and TRBJ2-3 for the parts outside the CDR3, the full variable domain is DVKVTQSSRYLVKRTGEKVFLECVQDMDHENMFWYRQDPGLGLRLIYFSYDVKMKEKGDIPEGYSVSREKKERFSLILESASTNQTSMYLCASRSAPRAQYFGPGTRLTVL.

The chain combines TRBV28 with TRBJ1-5; D not certain. The CDR3 contains 11 residues. V was cut by 5 bases and J by 3 bases, with 2 bases left in between. Germline V CDR1 and CDR2: MDHEN, SYDVKM. CDR3 sequence (DNA): TGTGCCAGCAGTGACAATCAGCCCCAGCATTTT. Amino acid sequence: CASSDNQPQHF.

The J gene is TRBJ2-1, the V gene TRBV4-1; no firm D call. The CDR3 sequence is 14 residues long. From germline, CDR1 is MGHRA and CDR2 YSYEKL. The V end was cut by 1 base, the J end by 3 bases, with 7 bases between. CDR3 in DNA: TGCGCCAGCAGCCAAGGGCTACGCTACAATGAGCAGTTCTTC. Translation gives CASSQGLRYNEQFF.

The chain links TRBV18 to TRBJ2-1, with 7 positions matching TRBD1. Germline lookup yields CDR1 KGHSH and CDR2 LQKENI. V was pared by 2 bases and J by 6 bases, with 13 bases of the junction left unmatched. This CDR3 is 17 amino acids long. The CDR3: CASSPADTGAIGNEQFF. CDR3 DNA: TGTGCCAGCTCACCAGCCGACACAGGGGCAATAGGCAATGAGCAGTTCTTC.

V is TRBV7-4 and J is TRBJ1-1; no clear D gene. CDR3 length: 14 amino acids. Germline values: CDR1 SGHVT, CDR2 SQSDAQ. The V and J ends lost 5 bases and 1 base respectively, with 11 bases between them. DNA for the CDR3: TGTGCCAGCAGCAGACCGGAATGGAACACTGAAGCTTTCTTT. Its translation is CASSRPEWNTEAFF.

CDR3 bases: TGTGCCAGCAGGGTTGGACAGGGGGGTAACTATGGCTACACCTTC. Protein sequence: CASRVGQGGNYGYTF. The V gene is TRBV5-4, the J gene TRBJ1-2, with 10 nucleotides matching TRBD1. The CDR3 is 15 residues long. CDR1 is SGHNT, CDR2 YYREEE, per germline (reference sequence). Trimming cost V 5 bases and J 1 base; bases outside gene matches: 5.

The chain couples TRBV27 to TRBJ1-5, with a possible D match to TRBD1 (6 bases). V was trimmed by 3 bases and J by 7 bases, leaving 13 bases between them. The CDR3 is 14 amino acids. Germline V gene lookup returns CDR1 MNHEY and CDR2 SMNVEV (reference sequence). CDR3 bases: TGTGCCAGCAGTTTCTCAGGGGTTGGCCAGCCCCAGCATTTT. Its protein is CASSFSGVGQPQHF.

The gene calls are TRBV11-2 and TRBJ2-5; TRBD1 agrees at 12 bases. The V segment lost 1 base and the J segment 3 bases; nucleotides outside the gene matches: 3. Germline CDR1 is SGHAT and CDR2 is FQNNGV. This CDR3 has 16 amino acids. CDR3 amino acids: CASSLVGQGAKETQYF. The CDR3 coding sequence is TGTGCCAGCAGCTTAGTGGGACAGGGGGCGAAAGAGACCCAGTACTTC.

This clone was seen a single time. The CDR3 region is CASSTGRIQETQYF. The CDR3 DNA reads TGTGCCAGTAGTACGGGCAGGATACAAGAGACCCAGTACTTC. The chain combines TRBV19 with TRBJ2-5, with D uncertain. Trimming removed 4 bases at V and 2 bases at J, with 11 bases between. The germline CDR1 and CDR2 sequences are LNHDA and SQIVND (reference sequence). CDR3 length equals 14 residues.